Given below is one T cell receptor beta chain in context. This entry is derived from a study of T cell changes during pregnancy in multiple sclerosis. There are 15 residues in the CDR3. Germline CDR1 reads SGHTA; CDR2 reads FQGNSA. Trimming cost V 6 bases and J 7 bases; bases outside gene matches: 8. The assay was immunoSEQ multiplex PCR, and TCRdb's table has in-frame clones only and misses some. The table records tens of thousands of clones, 91% of them present only once. The clonotype originates from a female donor in good health, enrolled as a control in a pregnancy study. The chain joins TRBV7-2 to TRBJ1-4; 10 nucleotides line up with TRBD1. The sequences come from peripheral blood, collected after pregnancy. CDR3 amino acids: CASRPLRTGGEKLFF. Here the CDR3 DNA reads TGTGCCAGCAGGCCACTCCGGACAGGGGGTGAAAAACTGTTTTTT.